The 16 T cell receptor beta chains in this list originate from one sample, sequenced in a study of blood T cell repertoires in COVID-19. Clones were read by immunoSEQ multiplex PCR, and TCRdb kept only the in-frame ones, dropping some. The table shows about 200,000 clones, with over 60% occurring only once. Material for sequencing was peripheral blood. The receptors here all came from a woman aged 65 to 85 with acute or convalescent COVID-19.

The J gene is TRBJ2-7, the V gene TRBV18; 9 bases match TRBD1. The CDR3 is made up of 17 amino acids. In germline, CDR1 is KGHSH, CDR2 LQKENI. Losses at the gene ends were 3 bases for V and 3 bases for J; bases not matched to a gene: 12. The CDR3 spells CASSPTTQGALGYEQYF. CDR3 DNA: TGTGCCAGCTCACCTACAACACAGGGGGCCCTTGGCTACGAGCAGTACTTC.

V usage is TRBV30 and J usage is TRBJ1-1, with 7 bases that match TRBD1. This CDR3 is 13 amino acids long. With V trimmed by 1 base and J by 2 bases, 1 base remained unmatched. Germline V CDR1 and CDR2: GTSNPN, SVGIG (reference sequence). The CDR3 reads CAWSGQGNTEAFF. CDR3 bases: TGTGCCTGGAGTGGACAGGGTAACACTGAAGCTTTCTTT.

The chain joins TRBV18 to TRBJ2-1; perhaps TRBD1 as D (6 bases). The CDR3 is made up of 13 amino acids. V was clipped by 3 bases and J by 4 bases, with 7 bases between them. The germline CDR1 and CDR2 sequences are KGHSH and LQKENI. The CDR3 nucleotides are TGTGCCAGCTCACCGGGGGCGTACAATGAGCAGTTCTTC. This gives the protein CASSPGAYNEQFF.

This chain links TRBV10-3 with TRBJ1-2, with a weak D call TRBD1 (6 bases). The CDR3 runs 16 residues. V was trimmed by 4 bases and J by 6 bases, leaving 21 bases between them. Germline CDR1 is ENHRY and CDR2 is SYGVKD. Here the CDR3 DNA reads TGTGCCATCAGTGCAGGGGCTGGGGCACTTAAGAATGGCTACACCTTC. This encodes CAISAGAGALKNGYTF.

This chain uses TRBV3-1 (or the pseudogene TRBV3-2) with TRBJ2-1, with D possibly matching TRBD1 (6 bases). Per germline, CDR1 LGHDT and CDR2 YNNKEL (reference sequence). The ends were cut back, 4 bases at V and 1 base at J, with 14 bases in the middle. The CDR3 consists of 16 residues. The CDR3 loop is CASSRWGQDSYNEQFF. The CDR3 coding sequence is TGTGCCAGCAGCCGGTGGGGGCAAGATTCCTACAATGAGCAGTTCTTC.

This clone was counted only a few times. The chain recombines TRBV5-1 with TRBJ1-2; no definite D call. Trimming stripped 2 bases from V and 1 base from J, with 9 bases between. Germline V gives CDR1 SGHRS, CDR2 YFSETQ. This CDR3 region has 14 residues. This CDR3 reads CASSFSDNNYGYTF. CDR3 coding DNA: TGCGCCAGCAGCTTTTCAGACAATAACTATGGCTACACCTTC.

This chain connects TRBV19 to TRBJ1-2, with 10 bases lining up with TRBD1. This CDR3 comprises 14 residues. V gave up 6 bases and J gave up 7 bases; unmatched junction bases: 8. From germline, CDR1 is LNHDA and CDR2 SQIVND (reference sequence). The CDR3 region is CASSSSRDRGGYTF. The CDR3, as DNA: TGTGCCAGTAGCAGCTCCCGGGACAGGGGTGGCTACACCTTC.

V is TRBV5-4 and J is TRBJ2-3; 14 bases are shared with TRBD2. The length of the CDR3 is 17 residues. The germline gives CDR1 SGHNT, CDR2 YYREEE (reference sequence). J was trimmed by 0 bases and V by 6 bases; bases with no gene match: 6. The chain's CDR3 is CASTGTSGRRSTDTQYF. The CDR3 region has the DNA TGTGCCAGCACCGGGACTAGCGGGAGAAGGAGCACAGATACGCAGTATTTT.

This chain joins TRBV6-4 and TRBJ2-2; TRBD2 is a possible D gene (6 bases). Trimming cost V 7 bases and J 5 bases, with 14 bases left between them. This CDR3 is built from 14 residues. Germline loops: CDR1 MRHNA, CDR2 SNTAGT. This chain's CDR3 is CASTGHAGTGELFF. Written as DNA, the CDR3 is TGTGCCAGCACGGGTCATGCGGGGACCGGGGAGCTGTTTTTT.

The chain recombines TRBV18 with TRBJ1-2; a possible D gene is TRBD1 (5 bases). Germline V CDR1 and CDR2: KGHSH, LQKENI. The CDR3 loop spans 16 amino acids. Deletions cut 0 bases from V and 2 bases from J, with 13 bases between. The CDR3 reads CASSPPAFRGNYGYTF. As DNA, the CDR3 is TGTGCCAGCTCACCACCGGCTTTTAGGGGCAACTATGGCTACACCTTC.

In this sample, this clone turned up many times. The chain uses TRBV18 and TRBJ2-7; TRBD1 matches at 8 bases. V was pared by 6 bases and J by 0 bases, with 13 bases of the junction left unmatched. Per germline, CDR1 KGHSH and CDR2 LQKENI. The CDR3 extends over 17 amino acids. CDR3 sequence: CASSRPGTGSSSYEQYF. The CDR3 DNA follows: TGTGCCAGCTCCCGTCCCGGGACAGGTTCTAGCTCCTACGAGCAGTACTTC. The full variable domain, its missing parts supplied by reference TRBV18 and TRBJ2-7, is NAGVMQNPRHLVRRRGQEARLRCSPMKGHSHVYWYRQLPEEGLKFMVYLQKENIIDESGMPKERFSAEFPKEGPSILRIQQVVRGDSAAYFCASSRPGTGSSSYEQYFGPGTRLTVT.

The genes are TRBV15 and TRBJ2-1; a possible D gene is TRBD1 (5 bases). This CDR3 has 13 amino acids. V was trimmed by 3 bases and J by 2 bases, leaving 5 bases between them. Per the germline V gene, CDR1 is LNHNV and CDR2 is YYDKDF (reference sequence). DNA for the CDR3: TGTGCCACCAGCAGGACAGCCTACAATGAGCAGTTCTTC. Protein sequence: CATSRTAYNEQFF.

The rearrangement uses TRBV2 and TRBJ1-6, with D perhaps matching TRBD1 (6 bases). Germline loops: CDR1 SNHLY, CDR2 FYNNEI. This CDR3 is built from 14 residues. V was shortened by 2 bases and J by 9 bases, with 11 bases between the two germline ends. The CDR3: CASSETGSGSPLHF. The DNA of the CDR3 is TGTGCCAGCAGTGAAACAGGGTCCGGTTCACCCCTCCACTTT.

J is TRBJ2-3 and V is TRBV5-4; D may be TRBD1 (5 bases). The CDR3 sequence is 14 residues long. The germline gives CDR1 SGHNT, CDR2 YYREEE (reference sequence). With 4 bases removed from V and 5 bases from J, the gap between germline ends came to 14 bases. The CDR3 DNA follows: TGTGCCAGCAGCGTAACAGGAGCAATAGATACGCAGTATTTT. Translation: CASSVTGAIDTQYF.

The table lists this clone with a few counts. The CDR3 is CASSYSISGVVDTQYF. In nucleotides, the CDR3 is TGTGCCAGCAGTTACTCGATTTCGGGAGTAGTAGATACGCAGTATTTT. The V gene is TRBV6-5, the J gene TRBJ2-3, with D maybe TRBD2 (6 bases). The V end lost 0 bases, the J end lost 5 bases, and 15 bases lay between the germline ends. This CDR3 spans 16 amino acids. Germline V gene lookup returns CDR1 MNHEY and CDR2 SVGAGI.

CDR3 region: CASNRDRGSSLAKNIQYF. The CDR3 coding sequence is TGTGCCAGCAACCGGGACAGGGGAAGTTCGCTAGCCAAAAACATTCAGTACTTC. V and J are TRBV28 and TRBJ2-4, with TRBD1 identical over 10 bases. Germline CDR1 reads MDHEN; CDR2 reads SYDVKM. V lost 7 bases to trimming and J lost 0 bases; unmatched junction nucleotides: 12. The CDR3 is 18 amino acids.